Below, one T cell receptor beta chain is given with its context. What it binds is not known. TCRdb passed the reads through MiXCR, listing each CDR3 protein once. This sample has 200,000 to 250,000 distinct CDR3 sequences; 35% to 40% occur once, and the top ten carry around 64%. The sample is drawn from a study of T cell repertoires in cytomegalovirus infection. Looking at the study overall: Recently identified HLA-C-restricted CMV epitopes were among the peptides used. From public TCR beta signatures came an indication of both CMV infection and matching HLA type. Findings of the study overall: Cumulative public TCR beta family frequency identified carriers of CMV plus the relevant HLA.

Sample: CD8+ T cells from cultured PBMCs, taken from culture after CMV antigen stimulation. The receptor comes from a human donor in good health (CMV status not recorded). Some clones in this sample may be carry-over from other donors' samples.

This CDR3 reads CASSPKGTGVYQPQHF. The CDR3 DNA reads TGTGCCAGCAGCCCCAAGGGGACAGGGGTATATCAGCCCCAGCATTTT. This chain links TRBV7-8 with TRBJ1-5; 10 positions match TRBD1. The CDR3 consists of 16 residues. The V gene's germline CDR1 is SGHVS and CDR2 FQNEAQ. The V segment lost 5 bases and the J segment 5 bases; nucleotides outside the gene matches: 9.